A selection of T cell receptor beta chains follows, all from one sample in a study of cytomegalovirus exposure and HLA in healthy donors. The protocol was immunoSEQ multiplex PCR, while the TCRdb copy is restricted to in-frame clones and leaves out a portion. This sample has about 210,000 clones, with roughly 82% found just once. The sample consisted of PBMCs. The receptors come from a middle-aged man in good health and CMV-seropositive. CDR3s include the opening cysteine and the closing phenylalanine or tryptophan. The D gene is left open where the match is weak. Expanded clones get a size class; other rows say once, few or many, or leave the size out.

d_gene	abundance	v_gene	j_gene	CDR3aa	CDR3nt
TRBD2	once	TRBV4-1	TRBJ2-1	CASSQGAAGEGYNEQFF	TGCGCCAGCAGCCAAGGGGCGGCGGGAGAAGGGTACAATGAGCAGTTCTTC
TRBD2	NA	TRBV28	TRBJ2-5	CATLGTSEIEETQYF	TGTGCCACCCTGGGGACTAGCGAGATTGAAGAGACCCAGTACTTC
TRBD1	NA	TRBV4-1	TRBJ1-1	CASSPQEGAPTEAFF	TGCGCCAGCAGCCCTCAGGAGGGGGCGCCCACTGAAGCTTTCTTT
NA	NA	TRBV6-5	TRBJ2-1	CASSYSTKMGEQFF	TGTGCCAGCAGTTACTCGACTAAAATGGGTGAGCAGTTCTTC
NA	NA	TRBV28	TRBJ1-1	CASGGGRWNTEAFF	TGTGCCAGCGGGGGAGGGAGGTGGAACACTGAAGCTTTCTTT
TRBD2	NA	TRBV27	TRBJ2-2	CASSLGIAGGGAGELFF	TGTGCCAGCAGTTTGGGAATAGCGGGAGGGGGGGCCGGGGAGCTGTTTTTT
NA	NA	TRBV12-5	TRBJ2-1	CASGLMPRREQFF	TGTGCTAGTGGTTTGATGCCTAGAAGGGAGCAGTTCTTC
TRBD2	NA	TRBV19	TRBJ2-5	CASSIGGGETQYF	TGTGCCAGTAGTATAGGCGGGGGAGAGACCCAGTACTTC
NA	NA	TRBV9	TRBJ1-2	CASSLGGEDYGYTF	TGTGCCAGCAGCCTTGGGGGGGAAGACTATGGCTACACCTTC
TRBD1	few	TRBV7-6	TRBJ1-1	CASSLGQGLNTEAFF	TGTGCCAGCAGCTTAGGACAGGGATTGAACACTGAAGCTTTCTTT
NA	once	TRBV7-6	TRBJ1-3	CASKSPRSSGNTIYF	TGTGCCAGCAAATCTCCGCGATCCTCTGGAAACACCATATATTTT
NA	NA	TRBV27	TRBJ2-2	CASSSAGLGTGELFF	TGTGCCAGCAGTTCGGCGGGGTTAGGCACCGGGGAGCTGTTTTTT
TRBD2	NA	TRBV5-1	TRBJ2-1	CASSLTGLGTSGRSGNEQFF	TGCGCCAGCAGCTTGACGGGACTAGGCACTAGCGGGAGGTCCGGCAATGAGCAGTTCTTC
TRBD2	NA	TRBV6-5	TRBJ2-3	CASSSAGELDTQYF	TGTGCCAGCAGTTCGGCGGGAGAGTTGGATACGCAGTATTTT
TRBD2	NA	TRBV5-1	TRBJ2-2	CASSWTSGLDTGELFF	TGCGCCAGCAGCTGGACTAGCGGGTTAGACACCGGGGAGCTGTTTTTT
TRBD2	NA	TRBV5-1	TRBJ2-7	CASSLTSGGPYEQYF	TGCGCCAGCAGCCTGACTAGCGGAGGACCCTACGAGCAGTACTTC
NA	NA	TRBV4-1	TRBJ2-7	CASSQERYEQYF	TGCGCCAGCAGCCAAGAACGCTACGAGCAGTACTTC
TRBD1	NA	TRBV10-1	TRBJ1-1	CASSDSGTGNSEAFF	TGCGCCAGCAGTGACTCCGGGACAGGGAATTCTGAAGCTTTCTTT
NA	NA	TRBV5-6	TRBJ1-1	CASSSEGGQGGTEAFF	TGTGCCAGCAGCTCCGAGGGTGGTCAAGGGGGTACTGAAGCTTTCTTT
TRBD2	NA	TRBV6-5	TRBJ2-1	CASVKQGGGNNEQFF	TGTGCCAGCGTGAAACAGGGCGGGGGGAACAATGAGCAGTTCTTC
NA	NA	TRBV7-6	TRBJ1-3	CASSLGPLGGNTIYF	TGTGCCAGCAGCTTAGGGCCCCTGGGCGGAAACACCATATATTTT
TRBD2	NA	TRBV13	TRBJ2-1	CASSLNLAGASYNEQFF	TGTGCCAGCAGCTTAAACTTAGCGGGAGCCTCCTACAATGAGCAGTTCTTC
NA	NA	TRBV6-6	TRBJ1-2	CASSYSKEDRYTF	TGTGCCAGCAGTTACTCGAAGGAGGACCGCTACACCTTC
TRBD2	few	TRBV19	TRBJ2-7	CASSIRTSGIIEAEQYF	TGTGCCAGTAGTATAAGGACTAGCGGGATCATCGAAGCCGAGCAGTACTTC
NA	NA	TRBV7-9	TRBJ2-1	CASSPDGGRGGEQFF	TGTGCCAGCAGCCCAGACGGGGGGCGCGGGGGTGAGCAGTTCTTC
NA	NA	TRBV15	TRBJ1-2	CATSRVPSNYGYTF	TGTGCCACCAGCAGAGTGCCCAGTAACTATGGCTACACCTTC
NA	NA	TRBV7-9	TRBJ1-2	CASLPTGNYGYTF	TGTGCCAGCCTCCCAACAGGGAACTATGGCTACACCTTC
NA	NA	TRBV6-6	TRBJ1-5	CASSPGGQPQHF	TGTGCCAGCAGCCCCGGAGGACAGCCCCAGCATTTT
TRBD1	NA	TRBV27	TRBJ1-1	CASITTGQGGLGGGTEAFF	TGTGCCAGCATTACGACCGGACAGGGAGGACTTGGGGGAGGCACTGAAGCTTTCTTT
NA	NA	TRBV19	TRBJ1-1	CASSPGKVDPFF	TGTGCCAGTAGTCCCGGGAAGGTCGACCCTTTCTTT
NA	NA	TRBV2	TRBJ2-5	CASSEAHYQETQYF	TGTGCCAGCAGTGAAGCGCACTACCAAGAGACCCAGTACTTC
NA	NA	TRBV7-9	TRBJ1-2	CASSLVQAYDYGYTF	TGTGCCAGCAGCTTAGTGCAGGCGTATGACTATGGCTACACCTTC
NA	NA	TRBV14	TRBJ2-1	CASSQGRGIAYNEQFF	TGTGCCAGCAGCCAAGGGAGAGGTATCGCCTACAATGAGCAGTTCTTC
TRBD1	NA	TRBV4-2	TRBJ2-7	CASSQVGTGDYEQYF	TGTGCCAGCAGCCAAGTCGGGACAGGGGACTACGAGCAGTACTTC
NA	NA	TRBV6-5	TRBJ2-4	CASSFTGGTKNIQYF	TGTGCCAGCAGTTTTACAGGAGGGACCAAAAACATTCAGTACTTC
NA	NA	TRBV5-1	TRBJ2-2	CASSLHSDTGELFF	TGCGCCAGCAGCCTGCACAGTGACACCGGGGAGCTGTTTTTT
NA	NA	TRBV19	TRBJ2-1	CASLDPSSYNEQFF	TGTGCCAGTCTAGACCCCAGCTCCTACAATGAGCAGTTCTTC
NA	NA	TRBV30	TRBJ1-5	CAWSRRGPGRTQHF	TGTGCCTGGAGCCGGAGGGGCCCCGGTAGGACCCAGCATTTT
NA	NA	TRBV21-1	TRBJ2-6	CASSKDTVSGANVLTF	TGTGCCAGCAGCAAAGACACAGTCTCTGGGGCCAACGTCCTGACTTTC
TRBD2	NA	TRBV7-3	TRBJ2-3	CASSLAGGSTDTQYF	TGTGCCAGCAGCCTAGCGGGAGGGAGCACAGATACGCAGTATTTT
NA	NA	TRBV30	TRBJ1-6	CAWSVQSGFNSPLHF	TGTGCCTGGAGTGTACAGTCGGGGTTCAATTCACCCCTCCACTTT
TRBD2	NA	TRBV19	TRBJ2-7	CASSPRLAGPYEQYF	TGTGCCAGTAGTCCCAGACTAGCGGGACCCTACGAGCAGTACTTC
TRBD2	once	TRBV9	TRBJ2-3	CASSTWTSGTDTQYF	TGTGCCAGCAGCACCTGGACTAGCGGAACAGATACGCAGTATTTT
TRBD1	NA	TRBV7-9	TRBJ1-3	CASSFDTGGLGNTIYF	TGTGCCAGCAGCTTTGATACAGGGGGCCTGGGAAACACCATATATTTT
TRBD2	NA	TRBV19	TRBJ2-7	CASSTLAGSYEQYF	TGTGCCAGTAGTACTCTAGCGGGATCCTACGAGCAGTACTTC
NA	NA	TRBV7-2	TRBJ1-3	CASSPQRIRAGNTIYF	TGTGCCAGCAGCCCGCAACGAATCAGGGCTGGAAACACCATATATTTT
NA	NA	TRBV19	TRBJ1-4	CASTGVATNEKLFF	TGTGCCAGTACGGGGGTGGCAACTAATGAAAAACTGTTTTTT
TRBD1	NA	TRBV19	TRBJ1-4	CASSPGTGSEKLFF	TGTGCCAGTAGTCCGGGGACAGGGTCTGAAAAACTGTTTTTT
TRBD2	NA	TRBV4-1	TRBJ2-1	CASSHTPGGLAGVGSYNEQFF	TGCGCCAGCAGCCACACCCCAGGGGGACTAGCGGGAGTCGGCTCCTACAATGAGCAGTTCTTC
TRBD2	NA	TRBV23-1	TRBJ2-3	CASSHLAGDSDTQYF	TGCGCCAGCAGTCATCTAGCGGGAGATTCAGATACGCAGTATTTT
NA	once	TRBV7-6	TRBJ2-3	CASSSGTFRTDTQYF	TGTGCCAGCAGCTCTGGGACTTTTCGCACAGATACGCAGTATTTT
NA	NA	TRBV27	TRBJ2-3	CASSLWSGTQYF	TGTGCCAGCAGTTTGTGGAGCGGTACGCAGTATTTT
NA	NA	TRBV5-6	TRBJ1-3	CASSFLRAASGNTIYF	TGTGCCAGCAGCTTCCTTCGAGCGGCGTCTGGAAACACCATATATTTT